Listed below are T cell receptor beta chains from one sample, sequenced in a study of blood T cells in healthy people across ages. TCRdb used MiXCR to reprocess the 5' RACE reads, holding one entry per CDR3 protein. The data hold 650,000 to 800,000 distinct CDR3 sequences, with 40% to 50% observed a single time. The sample comprised blood. These receptors all come from a man aged 55 to 70 in good health. Both conserved end residues are trimmed from each CDR3. D genes are given only for firm matches.

V	D	CDR3
TRBV6-6	-	ASSYGAGYEQY
TRBV6-2/TRBV6-3	TRBD1	ASRRRQGVEETQY
TRBV20-1	TRBD1	SAHDRDNSNQPQH
TRBV10-3	-	ATSHRDISEQY
TRBV25-1	-	ASSETGRSAF
TRBV27	-	ASSFERGGTEAF
TRBV30	TRBD1	AWSPGTGQETQY
TRBV29-1	-	SFSRMNNEQF
TRBV20-1	-	SVSAGPEQY
TRBV7-2	TRBD2	ASSVGLATNEQF
TRBV20-1	-	SARREGGVGNEQF
TRBV5-1	TRBD2	ASSRSGGAGNEQY
TRBV5-1	TRBD2	ASSRAGTSGNEQF
TRBV4-1	-	ASSQVGGRGDEQF
TRBV18	-	ASSPQDYRGEDEQF
TRBV10-3	-	AISEGGTRTDTQY
TRBV28	-	ASRTPGGFYEQY
TRBV2	-	ASTVGETGELF
TRBV7-9	-	ASSPGQYPNEQF
TRBV12-5	TRBD1	ASGLVNHRGIYGYT
TRBV20-1	-	SASVPYGSYEQY
TRBV27	-	ASSPAGGTGGYT
TRBV9	-	ASSVVSEGIWNTEAF
TRBV9	-	ASSPDRSNEKLF
TRBV2	-	ASTGAGRYNEQF
TRBV16	-	ASSQSGSSYNSPLH
TRBV5-6	TRBD1	ASSLGPGQVYGYT
TRBV20-1	TRBD1	SAKRTGLTNEQF
TRBV6-1	-	ASSEGYSFYEQY
TRBV9	-	ASSPRMGPYEQY
TRBV5-1	-	ASSLLGTDTEAF
TRBV7-9	-	ASSLDGGTGELF
TRBV3-1	TRBD2	ASSRRGGDTQY
TRBV4-3	-	ASSQERGRLRTGELF
TRBV7-9	TRBD2	ASSSSGDYNEQF
TRBV27	-	ASSLMHYEQY
TRBV30	-	AWSLGISYEQY
TRBV3-1	-	ASSQGFGTQY
TRBV20-1	TRBD1	TSGTGISGYT
TRBV28	-	ASSPYYSNQPQH
TRBV5-8	TRBD1	ASSFGQVLWETQY
TRBV7-9	-	ASSSDLANYGYT
TRBV12-3/TRBV12-4	-	ASSISPRPNEQF
TRBV5-4	-	ASSFGWYQETQY
TRBV6-5	TRBD1	ASSYSARWTGNSPLH
TRBV12-5	-	ASGLVPGDGYT
TRBV5-8	-	ASSFSRQSNEKLF
TRBV7-6	-	ASSLAHEGGRLYEQY
TRBV30	TRBD2	AWSVGSGGGAYEQY
TRBV12-3/TRBV12-4	-	ASSLKVETQY
TRBV14	-	ASSPPGPLRETQY
TRBV20-1	-	SARVGGSNQPQH
TRBV9	-	ASSVTGGSQETQY
TRBV12-3/TRBV12-4	TRBD1	ASSLQDRSSYNEQF
TRBV6-2/TRBV6-3	-	ASSYGSRGNEQF
TRBV12-3/TRBV12-4	TRBD2	ASRASGGGTIQY
TRBV12-5	TRBD1	ASGEGQGRSYEQY